Given below is one T cell receptor beta chain in context. What it binds is not known. This sample was taken from a study of blood T cells in healthy people across ages. Across the study: About one barcoded TCR beta cDNA was captured per two T cells.

The use of a sample-barcoded 5' primer and a J-beta primer mix characterized a second PCR of roughly 7 to 12 cycles. TCRdb re-called the 5' RACE reads through MiXCR, storing one row per CDR3 protein. The table records 550,000 to 600,000 distinct CDR3 sequences, 40% to 55% of them present only once. V was clipped by 5 bases and J by 8 bases, with 23 bases between them. The CDR3 runs 16 residues. Per the germline V gene, CDR1 is SGDLS and CDR2 is YYNGEE. Points from the study as a whole: The fall in TCR beta diversity per million T cells was roughly linear with age. Changes seen in expanded clonotypes were possibly confounded by donor CMV status left unknown. PBMCs that were unsorted prevented a conclusive naive versus antigen-experienced comparison.

The chain uses TRBV9 and TRBJ2-1, with a weak D call TRBD2 (7 bases). The TCR comes from a man older than 75 in good health. Sequenced material: blood. The CDR3 loop reads CASSGGSGTRSHEQFF. DNA of the CDR3: TGTGCCAGCAGTGGGGGGAGCGGGACACGATCCCATGAGCAGTTCTTC.